This T cell receptor beta chain stems from a study of beta chain features in type 1 diabetes. This clone was observed a few times. The antigen is not known. V was trimmed by 4 bases and J by 4 bases, leaving 11 bases between them. Germline CDR1 is SGHTA and CDR2 is FQGNSA. The CDR3 runs 14 residues. Sequencing targeted expressed TCRB transcripts, as all isolated RNA had been reverse transcribed. For naive, central memory and regulatory T cell samples, reads averaged roughly 3.7 million. Assay used: immunoSEQ multiplex PCR; TCRdb lists only in-frame clones, some missing. The data show hundreds of thousands of clones, around 15% seen once. Study conclusions and caveats: A moderate, significant TCRB CDR3 shortening appeared in type 1 diabetes across four CD4+ subsets. It was among patients, rather than healthy donors, that naive, central memory and Treg TCRB repertoires appeared more similar. PCR could preferentially amplify shorter templates, alike in patients and controls.

Sorted CD4+ subsets: naive, central memory, regulatory, stem cell-like memory (CD45RO/CCR7/CD25/CD127/CD95/CD27 panel). Material: naive CD4+ T cells from blood. This sequence was found in a man between 18 and 35 years old with type 1 diabetes. The chain carries TRBV7-2 and TRBJ2-1; D unclear. CDR3 amino acids: CASSSTAVYNEQFF. The DNA of the CDR3 is TGTGCCAGCAGCTCGACGGCCGTTTACAATGAGCAGTTCTTC.